The entry below describes one T cell receptor beta chain. TCRdb keeps only in-frame clones here, not all; method: immunoSEQ multiplex PCR. Of 85,000 to 120,000 clones listed, about 90% are singletons. The data were taken from a study of T cell responses to AZD1222 COVID-19 vaccine. The germline gives CDR1 MGHDK, CDR2 SYGVNS. This CDR3 comprises 15 residues. Losses at the gene ends were 6 bases for V and 1 base for J; bases not matched to a gene: 5. The sequences come from peripheral blood, collected 28 days after the second AZD1222 dose. The gene calls are TRBV25-1 and TRBJ2-1, with 8 bases aligning to TRBD1. This clonotype was obtained from an adult who received the AZD1222 COVID-19 vaccine. CDR3 region: CASSHRGSSYNEQFF. Written as DNA, the CDR3 is TGTGCCAGCAGCCACAGGGGGTCATCCTACAATGAGCAGTTCTTC.